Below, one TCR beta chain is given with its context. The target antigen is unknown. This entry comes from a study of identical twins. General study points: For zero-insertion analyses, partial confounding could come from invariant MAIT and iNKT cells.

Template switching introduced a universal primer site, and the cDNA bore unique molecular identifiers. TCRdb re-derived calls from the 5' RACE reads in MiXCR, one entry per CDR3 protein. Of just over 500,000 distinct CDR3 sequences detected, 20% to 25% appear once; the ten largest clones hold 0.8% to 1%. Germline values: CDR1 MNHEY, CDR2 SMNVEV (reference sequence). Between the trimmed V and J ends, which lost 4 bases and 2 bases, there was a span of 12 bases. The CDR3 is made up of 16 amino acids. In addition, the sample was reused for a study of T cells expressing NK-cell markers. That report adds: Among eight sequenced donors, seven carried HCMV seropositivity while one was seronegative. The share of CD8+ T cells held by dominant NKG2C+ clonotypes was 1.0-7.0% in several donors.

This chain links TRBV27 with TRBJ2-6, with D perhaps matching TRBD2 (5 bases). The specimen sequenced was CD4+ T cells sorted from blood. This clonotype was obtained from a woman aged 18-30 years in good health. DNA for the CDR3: TGTGCCAGCAGTTATCGGCGGGTACCTGGGGCCAACGTCCTGACTTTC. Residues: CASSYRRVPGANVLTF.